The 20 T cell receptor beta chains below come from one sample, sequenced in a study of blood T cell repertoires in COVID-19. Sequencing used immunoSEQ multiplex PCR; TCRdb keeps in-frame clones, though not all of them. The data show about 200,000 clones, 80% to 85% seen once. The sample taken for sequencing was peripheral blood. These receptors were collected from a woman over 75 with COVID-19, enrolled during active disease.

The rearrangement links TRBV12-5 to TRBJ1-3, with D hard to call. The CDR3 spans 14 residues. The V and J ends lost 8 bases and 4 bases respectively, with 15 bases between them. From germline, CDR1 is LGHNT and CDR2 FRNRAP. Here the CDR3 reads CASWVGVSGNTIYF. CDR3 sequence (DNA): TGTGCTAGTTGGGTTGGAGTCTCGGGAAACACCATATATTTT.

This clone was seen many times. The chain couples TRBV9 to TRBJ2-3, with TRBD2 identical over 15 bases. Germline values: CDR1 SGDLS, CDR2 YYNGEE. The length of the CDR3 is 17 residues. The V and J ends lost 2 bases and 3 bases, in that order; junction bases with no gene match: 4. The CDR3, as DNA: TGTGCCAGCAGCGTGGGACTAGCGGGGGGCCGTACAGATACGCAGTATTTT. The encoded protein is CASSVGLAGGRTDTQYF.

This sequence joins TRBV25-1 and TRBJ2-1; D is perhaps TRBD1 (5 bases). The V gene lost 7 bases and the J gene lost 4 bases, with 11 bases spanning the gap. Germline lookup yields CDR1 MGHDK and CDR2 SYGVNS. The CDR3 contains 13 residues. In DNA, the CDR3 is TGTGCCAGCACTGGGGCGGTATACAATGAGCAGTTCTTC. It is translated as CASTGAVYNEQFF. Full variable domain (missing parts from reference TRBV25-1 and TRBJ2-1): EADIYQTPRYLVIGTGKKITLECSQTMGHDKMYWYQQDPGMELHLIHYSYGVNSTEKGDLSSESTVSRIRTEHFPLTLESARPSHTSQYLCASTGAVYNEQFFGPGTRLTVL.

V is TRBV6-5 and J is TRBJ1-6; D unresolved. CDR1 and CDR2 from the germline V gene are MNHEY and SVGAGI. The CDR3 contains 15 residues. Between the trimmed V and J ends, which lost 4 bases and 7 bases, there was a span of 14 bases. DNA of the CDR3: TGTGCCAGCAGTTCCGGTGAGGGTAGGAATTCACCCCTCCACTTT. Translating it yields CASSSGEGRNSPLHF.

This CDR3 is CASSIRVFNEKLFF. The CDR3 bases are TGTGCCAGTAGTATTCGGGTCTTTAATGAAAAACTGTTTTTT. The chain recombines TRBV19 with TRBJ1-4; no definite D call. Germline CDR1 is LNHDA and CDR2 is SQIVND (reference sequence). The V end was cut by 3 bases, the J end by 4 bases, with 9 bases between. CDR3 length: 14 amino acids.

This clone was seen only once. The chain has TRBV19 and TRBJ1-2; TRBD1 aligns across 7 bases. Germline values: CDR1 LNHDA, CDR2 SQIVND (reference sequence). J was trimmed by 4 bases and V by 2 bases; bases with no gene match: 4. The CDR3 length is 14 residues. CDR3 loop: CASSIPGQSYGYTF. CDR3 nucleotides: TGTGCCAGTAGTATACCGGGACAGAGCTATGGCTACACCTTC.

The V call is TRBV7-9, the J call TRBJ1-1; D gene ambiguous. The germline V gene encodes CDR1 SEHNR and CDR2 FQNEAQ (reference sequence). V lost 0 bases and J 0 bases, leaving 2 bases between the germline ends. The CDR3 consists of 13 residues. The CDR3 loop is CASSLALNTEAFF. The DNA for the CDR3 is TGTGCCAGCAGCTTAGCCTTGAACACTGAAGCTTTCTTT.

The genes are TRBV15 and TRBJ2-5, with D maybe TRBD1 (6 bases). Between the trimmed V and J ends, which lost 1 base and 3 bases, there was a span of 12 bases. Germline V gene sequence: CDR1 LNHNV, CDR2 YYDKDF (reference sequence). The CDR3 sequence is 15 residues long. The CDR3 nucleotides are TGTGCCACCAGCAGAGCCGGGACACCTAAAGAGACCCAGTACTTC. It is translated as CATSRAGTPKETQYF.

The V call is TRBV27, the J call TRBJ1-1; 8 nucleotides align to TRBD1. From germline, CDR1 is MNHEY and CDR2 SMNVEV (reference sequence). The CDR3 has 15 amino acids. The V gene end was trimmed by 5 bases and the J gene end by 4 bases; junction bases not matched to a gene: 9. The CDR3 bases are TGTGCCAGCAGTGGTCAGGGGGCAAGGGTCACTGAAGCTTTCTTT. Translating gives CASSGQGARVTEAFF.

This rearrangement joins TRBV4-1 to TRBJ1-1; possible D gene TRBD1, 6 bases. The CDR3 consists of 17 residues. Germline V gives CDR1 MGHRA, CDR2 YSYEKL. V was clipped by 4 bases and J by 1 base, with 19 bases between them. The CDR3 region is CASSLSGTHDPNTEAFF. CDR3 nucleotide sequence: TGCGCCAGCAGCCTTTCCGGGACACATGACCCGAACACTGAAGCTTTCTTT.

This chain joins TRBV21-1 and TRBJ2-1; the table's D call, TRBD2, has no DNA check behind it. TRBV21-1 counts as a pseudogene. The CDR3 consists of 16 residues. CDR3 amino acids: CASSKVGEPHYNEQFF. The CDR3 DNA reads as TGTGCCAGCAGCAAAGTCGGAGAACCTCACTACAATGAGCAGTTCTTC.

The CDR3 region is CASRGQGLGRYEQYF. Written as DNA, the CDR3 is TGTGCCAGCAGGGGACAGGGGTTGGGGAGATACGAGCAGTACTTC. The gene calls are TRBV27 and TRBJ2-7; 10 bases align to TRBD1. V lost 6 bases to trimming and J lost 4 bases; unmatched junction nucleotides: 9. Looked up from germline, CDR1 is MNHEY and CDR2 is SMNVEV (reference sequence). The CDR3 loop spans 15 amino acids.

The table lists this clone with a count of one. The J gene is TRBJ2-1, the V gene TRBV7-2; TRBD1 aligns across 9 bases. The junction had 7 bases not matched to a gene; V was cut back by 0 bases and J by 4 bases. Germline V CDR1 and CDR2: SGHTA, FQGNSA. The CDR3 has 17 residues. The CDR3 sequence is CASSLAGQGIVYNEQFF. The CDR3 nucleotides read TGTGCCAGCAGCTTAGCCGGACAGGGGATCGTATACAATGAGCAGTTCTTC.

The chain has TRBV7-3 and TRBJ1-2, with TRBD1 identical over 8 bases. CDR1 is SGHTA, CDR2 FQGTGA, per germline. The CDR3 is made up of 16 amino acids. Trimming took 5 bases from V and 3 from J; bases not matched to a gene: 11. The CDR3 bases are TGTGCCAGCAGCCCTGACAGGGGAAGAGGGGACTATGGCTACACCTTC. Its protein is CASSPDRGRGDYGYTF.

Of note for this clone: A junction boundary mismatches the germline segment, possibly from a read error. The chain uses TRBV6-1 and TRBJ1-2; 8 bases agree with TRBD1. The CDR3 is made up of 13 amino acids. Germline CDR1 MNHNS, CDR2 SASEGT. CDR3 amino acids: CASSDPSDRVGSF. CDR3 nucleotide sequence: TGTGCCAGCAGTGACCCTTCGGACAGGGTTGGGTCCTTC.

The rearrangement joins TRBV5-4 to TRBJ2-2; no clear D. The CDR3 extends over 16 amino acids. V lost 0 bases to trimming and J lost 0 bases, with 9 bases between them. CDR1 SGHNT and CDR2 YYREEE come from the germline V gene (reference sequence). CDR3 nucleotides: TGTGCCAGCAGCTTGGGGGCAGCAGCGAACACCGGGGAGCTGTTTTTT. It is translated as CASSLGAAANTGELFF.

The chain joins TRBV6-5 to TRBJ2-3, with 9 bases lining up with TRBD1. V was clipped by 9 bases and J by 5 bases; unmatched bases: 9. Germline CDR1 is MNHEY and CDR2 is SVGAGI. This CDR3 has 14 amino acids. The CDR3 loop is CASTYRGRQDTQYF. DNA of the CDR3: TGTGCCAGTACGTACAGGGGGCGGCAAGATACGCAGTATTTT.

For the CDR3, the DNA is TGTGCCAGCTCCATTCTAAATCAGCCCCAGCATTTT. Protein sequence: CASSILNQPQHF. The chain has TRBV28 and TRBJ1-5; D is uncertain. Germline V gene lookup returns CDR1 MDHEN and CDR2 SYDVKM. The CDR3 totals 12 residues. V was trimmed by 8 bases and J by 4 bases, leaving 9 bases between them.

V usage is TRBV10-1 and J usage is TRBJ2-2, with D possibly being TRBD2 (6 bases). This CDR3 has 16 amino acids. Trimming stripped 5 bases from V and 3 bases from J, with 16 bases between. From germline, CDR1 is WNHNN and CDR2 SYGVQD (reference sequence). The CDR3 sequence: CASSLRGGGDTGELFF. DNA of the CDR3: TGCGCCAGCAGTCTGAGAGGTGGCGGGGACACCGGGGAGCTGTTTTTT.

The CDR3 bases are TGTGCCAGCAGTCTACGGAGGGACAGACCAGGTGGCTACACCTTC. Amino acid sequence: CASSLRRDRPGGYTF. The chain combines TRBV6-2 or TRBV6-3 with TRBJ1-2; 7 bases align to TRBD1. Germline V lookup: CDR1 MNHEY, CDR2 SVGEGT. This CDR3 has 15 residues. V lost 5 bases, J lost 7 bases, and 13 bases stayed unmatched.